The 21 T cell receptor beta chains in this list originate from one sample, sequenced in a study of blood T cell repertoires in COVID-19. Using immunoSEQ multiplex PCR, the repertoire was profiled, and TCRdb retains in-frame clones only, with some absent. The sample has about 290,000 clones; around four fifths are singletons. The sample taken for sequencing was peripheral blood. The source is a woman between 50 and 59 years old with active or convalescent COVID-19.

The chain employs TRBV27 and TRBJ1-1; D uncertain. Germline CDR1 reads MNHEY; CDR2 reads SMNVEV (reference sequence). The CDR3 extends over 15 amino acids. V was clipped by 3 bases and J by 2 bases, with 13 bases between them. In DNA, the CDR3 is TGTGCCAGCAGTTTTGCTGGAGGAAGAAACACTGAAGCTTTCTTT. This gives the protein CASSFAGGRNTEAFF.

This chain uses TRBV2 with TRBJ2-3, with TRBD1 matching 12 bases. In germline, CDR1 is SNHLY, CDR2 FYNNEI. This CDR3 has 16 residues. The ends lost 3 bases at V and 8 bases at J; junction bases unmatched: 9. In DNA form, the CDR3 reads TGTGCCAGCAGTGAGTCCCGGGACAGGGGGCGTCTTACGCAGTATTTT. The encoded protein is CASSESRDRGRLTQYF.

This clone was seen only a few times. The V and J genes are TRBV2 and TRBJ1-1; the D is unclear. This CDR3 has 13 residues. The germline V gene encodes CDR1 SNHLY and CDR2 FYNNEI. V was clipped by 2 bases and J by 5 bases, with 9 bases between them. This chain's CDR3 is CASSERRTTEAFF. CDR3 bases: TGTGCCAGCAGTGAAAGGAGGACTACTGAAGCTTTCTTT.

The rearrangement joins TRBV18 to TRBJ2-1, with a tentative D call TRBD1 (6 bases). In germline, CDR1 is KGHSH, CDR2 LQKENI. V was shortened by 0 bases and J by 2 bases, with 11 bases between the two germline ends. The CDR3 totals 16 residues. The CDR3 loop is CASSPPSQGPYNEQFF. CDR3 DNA sequence: TGTGCCAGCTCACCACCTAGTCAGGGGCCCTACAATGAGCAGTTCTTC.

This sequence joins TRBV27 and TRBJ2-2; 13 positions match TRBD2. V shed 5 bases, J shed 4 bases, and the junction held 10 bases outside the gene matches. This CDR3 region has 18 residues. The germline V gene has CDR1 MNHEY and CDR2 SMNVEV (reference sequence). CDR3: CASSQGLAGEFRTGELFF. As DNA, the CDR3 is TGTGCCAGCAGTCAAGGACTAGCGGGAGAATTCCGCACCGGGGAGCTGTTTTTT.

The chain carries TRBV7-9 and TRBJ1-5; D is undetermined. V lost 5 bases, J lost 0 bases, and 11 bases lay in between. The V gene's germline CDR1 is SEHNR and CDR2 FQNEAQ (reference sequence). The CDR3 is made up of 15 amino acids. CDR3 sequence: CASSPLRDSNQPQHF. The CDR3 DNA is TGTGCCAGCAGCCCCCTCCGGGATAGCAATCAGCCCCAGCATTTT.

About this clone: Other DNA sequences in this sample translate to the same CDR3. This chain connects TRBV18 to TRBJ1-1, with D maybe TRBD1 (5 bases). V shed 1 base and J shed 0 bases, with 6 bases lying between them. Germline V gene sequence: CDR1 KGHSH, CDR2 LQKENI. This CDR3 region has 14 residues. CDR3 sequence (DNA): TGTGCCAGCTCACCACTAGGGGTGAACACTGAAGCTTTCTTT. Amino acid sequence: CASSPLGVNTEAFF. Full variable domain (outside the CDR3, taken from reference TRBV18 and TRBJ1-1): NAGVMQNPRHLVRRRGQEARLRCSPMKGHSHVYWYRQLPEEGLKFMVYLQKENIIDESGMPKERFSAEFPKEGPSILRIQQVVRGDSAAYFCASSPLGVNTEAFFGQGTRLTVV.

J is TRBJ1-1 and V is TRBV5-1, with a weak D call TRBD1 (6 bases). This CDR3 is built from 16 residues. V gave up 5 bases and J gave up 5 bases, with 22 bases separating them. Germline V gives CDR1 SGHRS, CDR2 YFSETQ. CDR3 in amino acids: CASSSGHFQAGTEAFF. For the CDR3, the DNA is TGCGCCAGCAGTTCGGGACACTTTCAGGCTGGGACTGAAGCTTTCTTT. Looking up the rest from reference TRBV5-1 and TRBJ1-1 gives the full variable domain: KAGVTQTPRYLIKTRGQQVTLSCSPISGHRSVSWYQQTPGQGLQFLFEYFSETQRNKGNFPGRFSGRQFSNSRSEMNVSTLELGDSALYLCASSSGHFQAGTEAFFGQGTRLTVV.

The V call is TRBV5-1, the J call TRBJ1-3; tentative D call: TRBD1 (6 bases). The CDR3 runs 14 residues. V was clipped by 4 bases and J by 1 base, with 9 bases between them. Germline loops: CDR1 SGHRS, CDR2 YFSETQ. CDR3 nucleotide sequence: TGCGCCAGCAGCCTCGGGACATCTGGAAACACCATATATTTT. This gives the protein CASSLGTSGNTIYF.

The chain couples TRBV28 to TRBJ1-4; 10 nucleotides align to TRBD1. The trim removed 4 bases at V and 8 bases at J, leaving 10 bases unmatched. CDR3 size: 16 residues. CDR1 is MDHEN, CDR2 SYDVKM, per germline. In DNA, the CDR3 is TGTGCCAGCAGTTCGACAGGGGGCGCTGCCCGGGAAAAACTGTTTTTT. Its translation is CASSSTGGAAREKLFF.

This chain connects TRBV5-4 to TRBJ2-1; tentative D call: TRBD2 (6 bases). Deletions cut 10 bases from V and 0 bases from J, with 20 bases between. This CDR3 comprises 16 residues. Per germline, CDR1 SGHNT and CDR2 YYREEE (reference sequence). The CDR3: CAVTGEGLSSYNEQFF. CDR3 bases: TGTGCCGTTACGGGAGAGGGTCTGAGCTCCTACAATGAGCAGTTCTTC.

The chain carries TRBV5-1 and TRBJ2-2, with TRBD2 matching 9 bases. Germline CDR1 reads SGHRS; CDR2 reads YFSETQ. The V segment lost 1 base and the J segment 0 bases; nucleotides outside the gene matches: 4. The CDR3 has 17 residues. The CDR3 nucleotides read TGCGCCAGCAGCTTGCGGAGACTAGCGGCGAACACCGGGGAGCTGTTTTTT. Protein sequence: CASSLRRLAANTGELFF. Combining the CDR3 with reference TRBV5-1 and TRBJ2-2 gives the whole variable domain KAGVTQTPRYLIKTRGQQVTLSCSPISGHRSVSWYQQTPGQGLQFLFEYFSETQRNKGNFPGRFSGRQFSNSRSEMNVSTLELGDSALYLCASSLRRLAANTGELFFGEGSRLTVL.

This clone was seen only a few times. The chain recombines TRBV5-1 with TRBJ2-7, with 7 bases fitting TRBD2. This CDR3 spans 13 amino acids. CDR1 and CDR2 (germline): SGHRS, YFSETQ. The V gene end was trimmed by 1 base and the J gene end by 6 bases; junction bases not matched to a gene: 4. This CDR3 is CASSLRASGEQYF. The DNA for the CDR3 is TGCGCCAGCAGCTTGCGCGCTAGCGGCGAGCAGTACTTC.

The chain combines TRBV19 with TRBJ2-1; possibly TRBD2 for D (6 bases). This CDR3 is built from 17 residues. Germline values: CDR1 LNHDA, CDR2 SQIVND (reference sequence). The V end lost 0 bases, the J end lost 2 bases, and 14 bases lay between the germline ends. The CDR3 sequence is CASSIDRRETAYNEQFF. In DNA form, the CDR3 reads TGTGCCAGTAGTATAGATCGACGGGAGACAGCCTACAATGAGCAGTTCTTC. The complete variable domain, with remaining parts taken from reference TRBV19 and TRBJ2-1, reads DGGITQSPKYLFRKEGQNVTLSCEQNLNHDAMYWYRQDPGQGLRLIYYSQIVNDFQKGDIAEGYSVSREKKESFPLTVTSAQKNPTAFYLCASSIDRRETAYNEQFFGPGTRLTVL.

This clone has just one count. The chain carries TRBV6-5 and TRBJ2-3, with D maybe TRBD1 (6 bases). Germline CDR1 is MNHEY and CDR2 is SVGAGI. This CDR3 contains 16 residues. V gave up 2 bases and J gave up 0 bases, with 12 bases separating them. CDR3 sequence reads: CASSYLRTVSTDTQYF. The DNA of the CDR3 is TGTGCCAGCAGTTACCTACGGACAGTTAGCACAGATACGCAGTATTTT.

The rearrangement joins TRBV9 to TRBJ1-2; D is possibly TRBD1 (6 bases). The germline V gene encodes CDR1 SGDLS and CDR2 YYNGEE. This CDR3 region has 14 residues. V was pared by 2 bases and J by 2 bases, with 10 bases between. In nucleotides, the CDR3 is TGTGCCAGCAGCGTGTCGGGGGGCAACTATGGCTACACCTTC. This translates into CASSVSGGNYGYTF. The full variable domain, in which reference TRBV9 and TRBJ1-2 provide the parts outside the CDR3, is DSGVTQTPKHLITATGQRVTLRCSPRSGDLSVYWYQQSLDQGLQFLIQYYNGEERAKGNILERFSAQQFPDLHSELNLSSLELGDSALYFCASSVSGGNYGYTFGSGTRLTVV.

This clone was counted a few times. The J gene is TRBJ2-7, the V gene TRBV7-2; D gene uncertain. CDR1 is SGHTA, CDR2 FQGNSA, per germline. V lost 4 bases and J 5 bases, leaving 6 bases between the germline ends. This CDR3 spans 11 amino acids. The CDR3: CASSSLHEQYF. CDR3 sequence (DNA): TGTGCCAGCAGCTCCCTACACGAGCAGTACTTC. The full variable domain, its missing parts supplied by reference TRBV7-2 and TRBJ2-7, is GAGVSQSPSNKVTEKGKDVELRCDPISGHTALYWYRQSLGQGLEFLIYFQGNSAPDKSGLPSDRFSAERTGGSVSTLTIQRTQQEDSAVYLCASSSLHEQYFGPGTRLTVT.

The V and J genes are TRBV20-1 and TRBJ2-1; no firm D call. The germline V gene encodes CDR1 DFQATT and CDR2 SNEGSKA (reference sequence). The CDR3 runs to 12 residues. Deletions cut 3 bases from V and 11 bases from J, with 14 bases between. The CDR3 DNA follows: TGCAGTGCTAGTCAGGCGAGCTCGAAGCAGTTCTTC. This sequence encodes CSASQASSKQFF.

The chain recombines TRBV5-6 with TRBJ2-3; a possible D gene is TRBD2 (6 bases). V was cut by 6 bases and J by 4 bases, with 30 bases left in between. The CDR3 extends over 19 amino acids. The germline V gene has CDR1 SGHDT and CDR2 YYEEEE. This CDR3 is CASTLPEEGKPVEPDTQYF. Written as DNA, the CDR3 is TGTGCCAGCACCCTACCCGAGGAGGGAAAGCCAGTTGAGCCAGATACGCAGTATTTT.

The chain is built from TRBV27 and TRBJ1-1, with 7 bases fitting TRBD1. V shed 4 bases and J 4 bases; nucleotides not matched to a gene: 9. From germline, CDR1 is MNHEY and CDR2 SMNVEV (reference sequence). The CDR3 runs 15 residues. The CDR3, as DNA: TGTGCCAGCAGTTCGTCAAGGAGGGGGCCCACTGAAGCTTTCTTT. This encodes CASSSSRRGPTEAFF.

This clone was seen a handful of times. The chain joins TRBV11-1 to TRBJ2-1; D is possibly TRBD1 (5 bases). Germline loops: CDR1 SGHAT, CDR2 FQDESV (reference sequence). Trimming left V 4 bases short and J 10 bases short, with 11 bases between. This CDR3 is 12 amino acids long. CDR3 in amino acids: CASSSDRAEQFF. In DNA, the CDR3 is TGTGCCAGCAGCTCCGACAGAGCCGAGCAGTTCTTC.